This TCR beta chain is from a study of PD-1 blockade in classical Hodgkin lymphoma. At the level of the study: Every 2 weeks, patients got 3 mg/kg intravenous nivolumab.

Looked up from germline, CDR1 is SGHAT and CDR2 is FQDESV (reference sequence). Trimming stripped 2 bases from V and 8 bases from J, with 6 bases between. This CDR3 comprises 11 residues. Study findings and constraints: The CD4+ diversity rise by C4D1 was clearest in complete responders. Diminished baseline TCR diversity has been reported in newly diagnosed patients relative to healthy donors. Any patient who commenced nivolumab under 1 year after ASCT was excluded.

Each patient relapsed following autologous stem cell transplantation, and prior brentuximab vedotin exposure differed. On this clone: What it binds is not known.

Repertoires were generated with immunoSEQ multiplex PCR, while TCRdb's copy carries only in-frame clones and drops some. The repertoire holds 30,000 or so clones, 82% seen once, with around 30% in the top ten. The V call is TRBV11-1, the J call TRBJ1-2, with D unclear. The origin of this receptor is a human donor with classical Hodgkin lymphoma. The source was peripheral blood mononuclear cells (PBMCs), collected at baseline. CDR3 protein: CASSLRSGYTF. The CDR3 coding sequence is TGTGCCAGCAGCTTAAGGTCCGGCTACACCTTC.